This TCR beta chain was found in a study of cytomegalovirus exposure and HLA in healthy donors. The donors were healthy bone marrow donors. Unrecorded immune exposures were likely, despite nominal health at sampling. Study-wide findings and caveats: Most TCR sequences were seen very rarely across donors, but some public TCRs occurred in many. In vitro experiments confirmed that three CMV-associated chains were specific for CMV antigens.

About this clone: The antigen is unknown.

Both 60 Vbeta primers and 13 Jbeta primers went into the PCR. TCRdb's table, derived via immunoSEQ multiplex PCR, lists solely in-frame clones and lacks some. The sample has 150,000 to 200,000 clones; 75% to 85% are singletons. V gave up 3 bases and J gave up 2 bases, with 12 bases separating them. The CDR3 is 14 residues long. Germline CDR1 and CDR2: SGDLS and YYNGEE. This receptor was taken from a woman aged 18-30 years in good health and CMV-seropositive. Specimen: PBMCs. J is TRBJ2-7 and V is TRBV9, with a weak D call TRBD1 (5 bases). The CDR3 region has the DNA TGTGCCAGCAGCGAGACAGATTTTGCCTACGAGCAGTACTTC. Translated, it gives CASSETDFAYEQYF.